The 24 T cell receptor beta chains in this list originate from one sample, sequenced in a study of breast tumors, draining lymph nodes, adjacent tissues. TCRdb called the multiplex PCR reads again in MiXCR, with one record for every CDR3 protein. The repertoire includes about 20,000 distinct CDR3 sequences, 32% of them detected once, and 11% sits in the top ten. Sequencing was performed on breast tumor tissue. Source of these receptors: a female donor with breast cancer. Some clones in this sample may be carry-over from other donors' samples.

The chain uses TRBV27 and TRBJ1-6, with 7 bases lining up with TRBD1. Looked up from germline, CDR1 is MNHEY and CDR2 is SMNVEV (reference sequence). Trimming cost V 5 bases and J 13 bases; bases outside gene matches: 14. CDR3 length: 15 residues. The CDR3 DNA reads TGTGCCAGCAGTACAACAGGGGACTATAATTTGCCCCTCCACTTT. Translating gives CASSTTGDYNLPLHF.

This clonotype occurred many times. The chain joins TRBV7-9 to TRBJ1-6, with TRBD1 as a possible D gene (6 bases). The germline V gene encodes CDR1 SEHNR and CDR2 FQNEAQ (reference sequence). V was pared by 3 bases and J by 8 bases, with 14 bases between. The CDR3 runs 15 residues. The CDR3 DNA is TGTGCCAGCAGCTTTTTAATCCAGGGGTATTCACCCCTCCACTTT. Translated: CASSFLIQGYSPLHF.

This clonotype was picked up many times. The CDR3 spells CASSPQGLSGRETQYF. DNA for the CDR3: TGTGCCAGTAGCCCCCAGGGACTCAGCGGGAGGGAGACCCAGTACTTC. The chain joins TRBV19 to TRBJ2-5, with 9 bases aligning to TRBD2. The V gene end was trimmed by 6 bases and the J gene end by 5 bases; junction bases not matched to a gene: 13. The V gene's germline CDR1 is LNHDA and CDR2 SQIVND (reference sequence). This CDR3 is built from 16 residues.

The chain recombines TRBV10-3 with TRBJ1-1, with TRBD1 identical over 9 bases. V gave up 5 bases and J gave up 3 bases; unmatched junction bases: 4. Per the germline V gene, CDR1 is ENHRY and CDR2 is SYGVKD. The CDR3 runs 14 residues. The CDR3: CAISTQGADTEAFF. CDR3 nucleotides: TGTGCCATCAGTACACAGGGGGCAGACACTGAAGCTTTCTTT.

This clonotype has at least ten counts. The chain carries TRBV3-1 and TRBJ2-3; 7 bases match TRBD2. This CDR3 region has 13 residues. The V gene end was trimmed by 7 bases and the J gene end by 9 bases; junction bases not matched to a gene: 10. From germline, CDR1 is LGHDT and CDR2 YNNKEL (reference sequence). The CDR3, as DNA: TGTGCCAGCACCCAGCGGGGTAAGAGCACGCAGTATTTT. It encodes CASTQRGKSTQYF.

This clonotype occurred many times. This chain joins TRBV20-1 and TRBJ2-7; possibly TRBD1 for D (5 bases). V lost 6 bases and J 1 base, leaving 16 bases between the germline ends. CDR1 is DFQATT and CDR2 is SNEGSKA in the germline V gene (reference sequence). This CDR3 spans 14 amino acids. This chain's CDR3 is CSADPGHLSYEQYF. The CDR3 bases are TGCAGTGCAGACCCTGGACACCTTTCCTACGAGCAGTACTTC.

Comment on this clonotype: A much larger clone is a single base away; this may be a read error. The chain is built from TRBV11-1 and TRBJ2-2; D ambiguous. Germline loops: CDR1 SGHAT, CDR2 FQDESV (reference sequence). This CDR3 is 14 amino acids long. CDR3 loop: CASGLRGNTGELFF. CDR3 nucleotides: TGTGCCAGCGGCTTAAGAGGGAACACCGGGGAGCTGTTTTTT. Together with reference TRBV11-1 and TRBJ2-2, the CDR3 gives the full variable domain: EAEVAQSPRYKITEKSQAVAFWCDPISGHATLYWYRQILGQGPELLVQFQDESVVDDSQLPKDRFSAERLKGVDSTLKIQPAELGDSAMYLCASGLRGNTGELFFGEGSRLTVL.

This clonotype was seen at least ten times. The DNA for the CDR3 is TGCAGTGCTAGTATGGGTGGAGGGGCCCGCGAGCAGTACTTC. It is translated as CSASMGGGAREQYF. The rearrangement uses TRBV20-1 and TRBJ2-7, with a possible D match to TRBD2 (6 bases). This CDR3 contains 14 residues. V shed 3 bases and J shed 6 bases, with 18 bases lying between them. Germline loops: CDR1 DFQATT, CDR2 SNEGSKA (reference sequence).

This clonotype was counted ten times or more. In nucleotides, the CDR3 is TGTGCCAGCAGCCCACTAGTTAACACCGGGGAGCTGTTTTTT. Amino acid sequence: CASSPLVNTGELFF. V usage is TRBV9 and J usage is TRBJ2-2, with D perhaps matching TRBD2 (5 bases). The germline gives CDR1 SGDLS, CDR2 YYNGEE. Trimming took 4 bases from V and 2 from J, leaving 9 bases between them. This CDR3 comprises 14 residues.

The chain combines TRBV20-1 with TRBJ1-5; 7 bases agree with TRBD1. The CDR3 has 13 residues. V was pared by 6 bases and J by 5 bases, with 7 bases of the junction left unmatched. Germline lookup yields CDR1 DFQATT and CDR2 SNEGSKA (reference sequence). The CDR3 sequence is CSAEGTADQPQHF. CDR3 bases: TGCAGTGCGGAAGGGACAGCGGATCAGCCCCAGCATTTT.

The chain joins TRBV25-1 to TRBJ1-1; 10 bases line up with TRBD1. Germline values: CDR1 MGHDK, CDR2 SYGVNS. The V gene end was trimmed by 4 bases and the J gene end by 1 base; junction bases not matched to a gene: 0. The length of the CDR3 is 14 residues. CDR3 loop: CASSGTGGNTEAFF. The CDR3 DNA follows: TGTGCCAGCAGTGGGACAGGGGGGAACACTGAAGCTTTCTTT.

This clonotype qualifies as medium-sized (0.01 to 0.1%). This chain links TRBV19 with TRBJ1-4; no clear D. Trimming shortened V by 3 bases and J by 0 bases, and 8 bases separated the two germline ends. Germline V gene sequence: CDR1 LNHDA, CDR2 SQIVND (reference sequence). The CDR3 has 15 residues. The CDR3 loop reads CASSISSATNEKLFF. The CDR3 DNA is TGTGCCAGTAGTATCTCGAGCGCAACTAATGAAAAACTGTTTTTT.

This clonotype was seen repeatedly, ten times or more. V usage is TRBV5-1 and J usage is TRBJ2-7, with 7 bases that match TRBD1. Germline CDR1 is SGHRS and CDR2 is YFSETQ. CDR3 length equals 13 residues. Trimming took 5 bases from V and 0 from J; bases not matched to a gene: 2. The CDR3 spells CASRGDSSYEQYF. The CDR3 nucleotides read TGCGCCAGCAGGGGGGACAGCTCCTACGAGCAGTACTTC.

At least ten counts were recorded for this clonotype. The rearrangement uses TRBV11-2 and TRBJ2-7; 11 bases align to TRBD2. The CDR3 runs to 16 residues. J lost 4 bases, V lost 5 bases, and 10 bases had no gene match. The germline V gene encodes CDR1 SGHAT and CDR2 FQNNGV. Written as DNA, the CDR3 is TGTGCCAGCAGCCCGCGGACCGGGACTAGCGGATACGAGCAGTACTTC. It codes for CASSPRTGTSGYEQYF.

The J gene is TRBJ1-5, the V gene TRBV28; the D is unclear. Trimming took 6 bases from V and 2 from J, leaving 11 bases between them. The germline gives CDR1 MDHEN, CDR2 SYDVKM. This CDR3 region has 14 residues. CDR3 sequence (DNA): TGTGCCAGCAGAATAAGGGTTGGCAATCAGCCCCAGCATTTT. This encodes CASRIRVGNQPQHF.

The V call is TRBV19, the J call TRBJ1-5; a possible D gene is TRBD1 (5 bases). The CDR3 is made up of 14 amino acids. Germline assignment: CDR1 LNHDA and CDR2 SQIVND (reference sequence). Trimming removed 6 bases from V and 3 bases from J, with 12 bases in between. In DNA form, the CDR3 reads TGTGCCAGTAGGCGGGACGCTGACAATCAGCCCCAGCATTTT. Encoded protein: CASRRDADNQPQHF.

This clonotype was counted between two and nine times. A clone one base away is much larger, so this may be a read error. The conserved final phenylalanine or tryptophan is absent from the CDR3, which likely points to a read error. J is TRBJ1-4 and V is TRBV9, with D unresolved. The V end was cut by 6 bases, the J end by 5 bases, with 11 bases between. This CDR3 is 13 amino acids long. CDR1 is SGDLS, CDR2 YYNGEE, per germline. CDR3 nucleotides: TGTGCCAGCACAAGAGGGTTAAATGAAAAACTGTTTTCT. It translates to CASTRGLNEKLFS.

The sample holds many counts of this clonotype. V gene TRBV6-5 combines with J gene TRBJ2-7, with D possibly being TRBD1 (5 bases). V was clipped by 4 bases and J by 6 bases, with 16 bases between them. The CDR3 is 14 amino acids. The V gene's germline CDR1 is MNHEY and CDR2 SVGAGI. CDR3 residues: CASSFPGLRGEQYF. The CDR3 nucleotides read TGTGCCAGCAGTTTCCCAGGGCTTCGCGGCGAGCAGTACTTC.

The chain combines TRBV27 with TRBJ2-3, with 14 nucleotides matching TRBD2. V shed 3 bases and J 5 bases; nucleotides not matched to a gene: 7. This CDR3 has 17 amino acids. The germline V gene encodes CDR1 MNHEY and CDR2 SMNVEV (reference sequence). As DNA, the CDR3 is TGTGCCAGCAGTTTGACTAGCGGGAGGGCCGGGGTAGATACGCAGTATTTT. Its protein product is CASSLTSGRAGVDTQYF.

This clonotype was counted many times. This chain uses TRBV10-3 with TRBJ1-4, with D perhaps matching TRBD1 (5 bases). V was clipped by 3 bases and J by 8 bases, with 13 bases between them. Germline CDR1 and CDR2: ENHRY and SYGVKD. CDR3 length: 14 residues. CDR3 coding DNA: TGTGCCATCAGTGACGGAGGGGATATCGAAAAACTGTTTTTT. It is translated as CAISDGGDIEKLFF.

This clonotype appeared many times. The rearrangement links TRBV5-1 to TRBJ2-1, with 10 bases matching TRBD2. J was trimmed by 9 bases and V by 4 bases; bases with no gene match: 16. CDR3 length: 17 residues. Looked up from germline, CDR1 is SGHRS and CDR2 is YFSETQ. The CDR3: CASSQGLSGRALVEQFF. CDR3 nucleotides: TGCGCCAGCAGCCAGGGGCTGAGCGGGAGGGCCCTCGTTGAGCAGTTCTTC.

This clonotype was seen ten or more times. This chain links TRBV5-6 with TRBJ2-7, with D unresolved. The CDR3 has 12 residues. Germline V gene data show CDR1 as SGHDT and CDR2 as YYEEEE. The V gene lost 0 bases and the J gene lost 6 bases, with 7 bases spanning the gap. CDR3 sequence reads: CASSLASGEQYF. As DNA, the CDR3 is TGTGCCAGCAGCTTGGCGTCAGGCGAGCAGTACTTC.

This clonotype showed up many times. The chain uses TRBV5-8 and TRBJ2-7; TRBD1 aligns across 9 bases. Germline CDR1 and CDR2: SGHTS and YDEGEE. The CDR3 covers 15 residues. V lost 4 bases to trimming and J lost 2 bases; unmatched junction nucleotides: 7. The CDR3 sequence: CASSADRGGTYEQYF. CDR3 sequence (DNA): TGTGCCAGCAGCGCCGACAGGGGGGGAACCTACGAGCAGTACTTC.

The rearrangement joins TRBV28 to TRBJ2-5; TRBD2 aligns across 12 bases. The germline CDR1 and CDR2 sequences are MDHEN and SYDVKM. The ends lost 3 bases at V and 2 bases at J; junction bases unmatched: 28. The CDR3 length is 24 residues. The CDR3 DNA reads as TGTGCCAGCAGTTTGGGGCCGATCGAATCTGAGGCGCTAGCGGGAGGGCGGCGGCAAGAGACCCAGTACTTC. Translated: CASSLGPIESEALAGGRRQETQYF.